This TCR beta chain comes out of a study of CD8+ T cells in alopecia areata. Study-wide context: Treated patients received oral tofacitinib, 5 to 10 mg twice daily.

General study results and limits: Researchers report lesional scalp, most notably alopecia totalis/universalis, outstripped normal scalp in clonality.

It was cDNA, reverse transcribed from extracted RNA, that served as the sequencing template. Method: immunoSEQ multiplex PCR; TCRdb's copy keeps in-frame clones and lacks some. The table lists 150,000 to 200,000 clones, about 63% of them singletons. About this clone: Its antigen is still unknown.

Specimens obtained from alopecia areata patients comprised lesional scalp punch biopsies and peripheral blood. PBMC-derived CD4+ and CD8+ T cells were sorted. The source of this sequence is a human donor with alopecia areata. The sample consisted of CD4+ T cells sorted from blood, taken at week 0.

Written as DNA, the CDR3 is TGTGCCAGCAGCCTCTCTCGATGGTTGGATTCACCCCTCCACTTT. Encoded protein: CASSLSRWLDSPLHF. The chain uses TRBV6-5 and TRBJ1-6; no definite D call. Per germline, CDR1 MNHEY and CDR2 SVGAGI. CDR3 size: 15 residues. Trimming cost V 6 bases and J 8 bases, with 17 bases left between them.